Following are 5 T cell receptor beta chains from one sample sequenced in a study of vaccination effects on CD4 cells after COVID-19 (dated 2022 in TCRdb). Their target antigens are unknown. To identify antigen-specific CD4+ T cell clonotypes by their expansion, the ViraFEST assay first stimulated PBMC with viral peptide pools and then applied TCR sequencing. After around eleven days of culture, CD4+ T cells were isolated with the EasySep CD4+ T cell isolation kit. Convalescent patients had PCR-confirmed SARS-CoV-2 infection between March and December 2020, before Alpha, Beta and Delta variants emerged in the United States. Libraries came from the immunoSEQ multiplex PCR assay. The clones in this table, taken by TCRdb from immuneACCESS, are in-frame only. Not every clone is retained; where verified, under half of the shortfall comes from an unresolved V gene, and the cause of the rest is unknown. Recorded for this sample are about 19,000 clones; around 76% of them occurred a single time. The ten largest clones capture roughly 17% of the sample.

The material sequenced was CD4+ T cells from PBMCs cultured with SARS-CoV-2 spike peptides, taken before COVID-19 vaccination. This specimen's cell subset or site label, interpreted: SARS-CoV-2 spike overlapping peptide pool stimulation. The receptors come from a human donor who had a prior SARS-CoV-2 infection.

The V call is TRBV28, the J call TRBJ2-7; 9 positions agree with TRBD1. V lost 3 bases to trimming and J lost 4 bases; unmatched junction nucleotides: 10. The CDR3 length is 16 residues. Germline CDR1 MDHEN, CDR2 SYDVKM. The CDR3 DNA sequence: TGTGCCAGCAGTTTCGAGATCGGGACAGGGTCATACGAGCAGTACTTC. Encoded protein: CASSFEIGTGSYEQYF.

The chain carries TRBV5-1 and TRBJ2-5; D perhaps matches TRBD2 (6 bases). The V end lost 0 bases, the J end lost 0 bases, and 6 bases lay between the germline ends. Germline CDR1 is SGHRS and CDR2 is YFSETQ. This CDR3 has 14 residues. The DNA for the CDR3 is TGCGCCAGCAGCTTGGTAGCGGACCAAGAGACCCAGTACTTC. It codes for CASSLVADQETQYF.

The chain joins TRBV2 to TRBJ2-7, with 7 bases that match TRBD2. The V gene's germline CDR1 is SNHLY and CDR2 FYNNEI. The V and J ends lost 6 bases and 3 bases, in that order; junction bases with no gene match: 5. This CDR3 spans 13 amino acids. In nucleotides, the CDR3 is TGTGCCAGCAGGGGGGGGACCGGCTACGAGCAGTACTTC. The encoded protein is CASRGGTGYEQYF.

The chain links TRBV18 to TRBJ2-7, with a tentative D call TRBD2 (5 bases). Trimming took off 1 base at V and 2 bases at J, with 12 bases between the two ends. Germline V gene lookup returns CDR1 KGHSH and CDR2 LQKENI. This CDR3 has 15 residues. The CDR3 region has the DNA TGTGCCAGCTCACCACGGTGGAGCGGAACCTACGAGCAGTACTTC. Translation gives CASSPRWSGTYEQYF.

This clone was observed a handful of times. Relative to the germline gene, one junction end is altered; a read error may explain this. This chain connects TRBV3-1 (or the pseudogene TRBV3-2) to TRBJ2-1; 16 bases are shared with TRBD2. Germline lookup yields CDR1 LGHDT and CDR2 YNNKEL (reference sequence). There are 22 residues in the CDR3. The CDR3 here is CASSQAPGTSGRAIGGYIEQFF. The CDR3, as DNA: TGTGCCAGCAGCCAAGCGCCAGGGACTAGCGGGAGGGCAATAGGAGGGTACATTGAGCAGTTCTTC.